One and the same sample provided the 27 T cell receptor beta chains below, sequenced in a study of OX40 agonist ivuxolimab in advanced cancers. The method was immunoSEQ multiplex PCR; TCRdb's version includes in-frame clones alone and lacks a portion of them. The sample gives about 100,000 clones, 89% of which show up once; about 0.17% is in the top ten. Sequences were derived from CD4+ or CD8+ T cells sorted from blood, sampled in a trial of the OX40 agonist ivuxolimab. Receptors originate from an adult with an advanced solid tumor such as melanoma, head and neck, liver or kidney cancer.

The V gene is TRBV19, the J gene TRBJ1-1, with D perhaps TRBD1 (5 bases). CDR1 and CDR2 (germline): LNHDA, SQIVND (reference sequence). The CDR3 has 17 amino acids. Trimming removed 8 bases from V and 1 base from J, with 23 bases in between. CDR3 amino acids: CASGTRVLGGKNTEAFF. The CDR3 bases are TGTGCCAGTGGGACCCGGGTACTGGGGGGAAAGAACACTGAAGCTTTCTTT.

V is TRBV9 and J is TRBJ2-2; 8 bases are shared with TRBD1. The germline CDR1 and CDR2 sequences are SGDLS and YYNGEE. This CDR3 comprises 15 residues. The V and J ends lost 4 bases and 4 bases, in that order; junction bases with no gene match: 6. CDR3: CASSLQGVVTGELFF. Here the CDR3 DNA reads TGTGCCAGCAGCCTACAGGGGGTGGTCACCGGGGAGCTGTTTTTT.

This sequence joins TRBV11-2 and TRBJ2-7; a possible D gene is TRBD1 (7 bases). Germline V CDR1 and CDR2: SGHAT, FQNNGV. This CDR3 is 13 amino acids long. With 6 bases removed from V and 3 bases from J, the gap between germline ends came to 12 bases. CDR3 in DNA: TGTGCCAGCAGGCCAGGGGGGATCTACGAGCAGTACTTC. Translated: CASRPGGIYEQYF. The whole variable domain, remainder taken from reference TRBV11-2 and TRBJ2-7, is EAGVAQSPRYKIIEKRQSVAFWCNPISGHATLYWYQQILGQGPKLLIQFQNNGVVDDSQLPKDRFSAERLKGVDSTLKIQPAKLEDSAVYLCASRPGGIYEQYFGPGTRLTVT.

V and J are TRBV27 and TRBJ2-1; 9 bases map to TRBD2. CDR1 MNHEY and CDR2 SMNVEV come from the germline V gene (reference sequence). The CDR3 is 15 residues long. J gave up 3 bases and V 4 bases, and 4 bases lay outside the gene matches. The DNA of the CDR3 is TGTGCCAGCAGTTCTAGCGGGATATTCTACAATGAGCAGTTCTTC. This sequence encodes CASSSSGIFYNEQFF.

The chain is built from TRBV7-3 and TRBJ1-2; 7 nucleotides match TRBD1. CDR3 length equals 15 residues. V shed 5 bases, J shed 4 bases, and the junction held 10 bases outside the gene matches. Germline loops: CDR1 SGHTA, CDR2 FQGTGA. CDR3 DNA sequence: TGTGCCAGCAGCCCCCGACAGGGAAGCTTCTATGGCTACACCTTC. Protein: CASSPRQGSFYGYTF.

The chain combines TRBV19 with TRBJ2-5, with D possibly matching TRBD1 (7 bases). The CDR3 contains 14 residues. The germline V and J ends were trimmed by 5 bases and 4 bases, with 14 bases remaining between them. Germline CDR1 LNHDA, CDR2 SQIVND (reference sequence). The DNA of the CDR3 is TGTGCCAGTAGTGGTAGGAGGGGGCGAGAGACCCAGTACTTC. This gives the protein CASSGRRGRETQYF.

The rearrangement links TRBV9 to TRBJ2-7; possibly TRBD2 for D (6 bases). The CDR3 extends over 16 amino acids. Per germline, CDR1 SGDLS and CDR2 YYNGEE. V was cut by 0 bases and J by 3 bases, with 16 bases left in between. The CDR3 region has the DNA TGTGCCAGCAGCGTAGGGCCGGCTAGCGATTACTACGAGCAGTACTTC. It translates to CASSVGPASDYYEQYF.

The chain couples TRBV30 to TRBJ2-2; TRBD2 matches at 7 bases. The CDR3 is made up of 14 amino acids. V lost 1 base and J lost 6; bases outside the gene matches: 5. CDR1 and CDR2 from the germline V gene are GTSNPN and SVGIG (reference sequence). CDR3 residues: CAWSGGGLAGELFF. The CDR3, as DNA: TGTGCCTGGAGTGGGGGAGGGTTGGCCGGGGAGCTGTTTTTT.

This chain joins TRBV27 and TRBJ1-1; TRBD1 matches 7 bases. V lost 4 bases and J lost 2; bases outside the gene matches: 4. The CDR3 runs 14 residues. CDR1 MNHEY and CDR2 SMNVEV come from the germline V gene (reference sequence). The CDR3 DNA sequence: TGTGCCAGCAGTTACAGGGGCTATAACACTGAAGCTTTCTTT. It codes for CASSYRGYNTEAFF.

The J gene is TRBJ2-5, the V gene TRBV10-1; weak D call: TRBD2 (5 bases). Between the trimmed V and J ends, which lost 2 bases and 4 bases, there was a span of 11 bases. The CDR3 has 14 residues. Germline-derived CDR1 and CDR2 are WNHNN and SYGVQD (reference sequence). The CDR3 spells CASSEAGERETQYF. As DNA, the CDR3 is TGCGCCAGCAGTGAGGCCGGGGAACGAGAGACCCAGTACTTC.

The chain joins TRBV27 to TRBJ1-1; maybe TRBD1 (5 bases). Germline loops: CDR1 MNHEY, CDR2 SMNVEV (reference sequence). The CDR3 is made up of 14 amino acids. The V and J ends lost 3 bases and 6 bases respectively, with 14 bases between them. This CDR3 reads CASSFSTGPAEAFF. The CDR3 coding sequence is TGTGCCAGCAGTTTTAGCACAGGACCCGCTGAAGCTTTCTTT.

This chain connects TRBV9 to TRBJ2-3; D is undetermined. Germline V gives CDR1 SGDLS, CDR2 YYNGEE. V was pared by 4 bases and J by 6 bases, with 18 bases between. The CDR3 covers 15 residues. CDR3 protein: CASSPRLGSGDTQYF. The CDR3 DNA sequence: TGTGCCAGCAGCCCTCGCTTAGGAAGTGGGGATACGCAGTATTTT.

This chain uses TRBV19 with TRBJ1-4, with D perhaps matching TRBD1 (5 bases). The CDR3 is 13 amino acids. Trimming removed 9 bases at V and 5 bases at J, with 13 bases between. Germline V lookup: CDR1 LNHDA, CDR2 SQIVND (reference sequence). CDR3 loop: CASTGTVNEKLFF. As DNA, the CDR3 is TGTGCCAGCACCGGGACGGTGAATGAAAAACTGTTTTTT.

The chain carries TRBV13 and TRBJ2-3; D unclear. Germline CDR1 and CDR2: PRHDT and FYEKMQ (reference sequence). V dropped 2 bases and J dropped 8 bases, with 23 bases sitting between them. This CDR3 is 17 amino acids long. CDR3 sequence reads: CASSLLGRLSRRGTQYF. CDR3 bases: TGTGCCAGCAGCTTATTAGGCAGGCTTTCCAGGAGAGGTACGCAGTATTTT.

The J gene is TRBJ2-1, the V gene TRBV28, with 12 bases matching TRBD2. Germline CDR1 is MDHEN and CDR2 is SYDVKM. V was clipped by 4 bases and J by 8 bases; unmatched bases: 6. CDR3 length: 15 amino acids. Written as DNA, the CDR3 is TGTGCCAGCAGTTCTCTAGCGGGAGGGGGCGATGAGCAGTTCTTC. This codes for CASSSLAGGGDEQFF.

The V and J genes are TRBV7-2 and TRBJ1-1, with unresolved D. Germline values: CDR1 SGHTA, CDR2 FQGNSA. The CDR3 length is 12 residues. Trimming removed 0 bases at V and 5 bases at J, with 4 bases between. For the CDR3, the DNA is TGTGCCAGCAGCTTAGCGGGGACTGAAGCTTTCTTT. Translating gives CASSLAGTEAFF.

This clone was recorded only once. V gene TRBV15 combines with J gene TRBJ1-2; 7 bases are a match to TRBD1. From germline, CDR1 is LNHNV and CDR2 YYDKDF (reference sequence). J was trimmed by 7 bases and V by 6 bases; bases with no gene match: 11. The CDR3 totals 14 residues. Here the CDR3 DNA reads TGTGCCACCAGAGACACAGGGGTAAAGAGTGGCTACACCTTC. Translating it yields CATRDTGVKSGYTF. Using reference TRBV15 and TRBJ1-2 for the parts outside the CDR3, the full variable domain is DAMVIQNPRYQVTQFGKPVTLSCSQTLNHNVMYWYQQKSSQAPKLLFHYYDKDFNNEADTPDNFQSRRPNTSFCFLDIRSPGLGDTAMYLCATRDTGVKSGYTFGSGTRLTVV.

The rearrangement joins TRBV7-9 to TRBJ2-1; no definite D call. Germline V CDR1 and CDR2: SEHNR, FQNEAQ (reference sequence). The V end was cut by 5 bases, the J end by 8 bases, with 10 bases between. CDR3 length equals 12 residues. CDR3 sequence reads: CASSPIIDEQFF. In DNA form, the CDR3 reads TGTGCCAGCAGCCCTATTATCGATGAGCAGTTCTTC.

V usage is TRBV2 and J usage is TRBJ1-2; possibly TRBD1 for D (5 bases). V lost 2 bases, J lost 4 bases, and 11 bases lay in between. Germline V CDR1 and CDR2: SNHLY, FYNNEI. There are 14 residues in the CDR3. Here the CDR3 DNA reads TGTGCCAGCAGTGAATATCGGGGCGGCTATGGCTACACCTTC. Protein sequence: CASSEYRGGYGYTF.

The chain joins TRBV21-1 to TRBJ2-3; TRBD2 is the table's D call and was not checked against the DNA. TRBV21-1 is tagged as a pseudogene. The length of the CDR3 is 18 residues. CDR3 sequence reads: CASSTGLAGPLSTDTQYF. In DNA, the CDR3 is TGTGCCAGCAGCACGGGACTAGCGGGGCCCCTAAGCACAGATACGCAGTATTTT.

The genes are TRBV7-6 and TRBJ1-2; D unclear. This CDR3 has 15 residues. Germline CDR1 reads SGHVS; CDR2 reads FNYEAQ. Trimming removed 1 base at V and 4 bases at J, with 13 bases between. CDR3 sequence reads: CASSLGPREAYGYTF. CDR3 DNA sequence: TGTGCCAGCAGCTTAGGACCACGAGAGGCCTATGGCTACACCTTC.

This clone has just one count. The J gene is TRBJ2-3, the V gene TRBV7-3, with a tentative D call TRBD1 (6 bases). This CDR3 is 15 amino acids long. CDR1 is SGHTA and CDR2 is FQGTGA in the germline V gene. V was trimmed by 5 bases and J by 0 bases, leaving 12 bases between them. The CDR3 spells CASSTGQRSTDTQYF. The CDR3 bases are TGTGCCAGCAGCACCGGACAGCGGAGCACAGATACGCAGTATTTT. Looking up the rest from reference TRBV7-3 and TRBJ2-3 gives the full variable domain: GAGVSQTPSNKVTEKGKYVELRCDPISGHTALYWYRQSLGQGPEFLIYFQGTGAADDSGLPNDRFFAVRPEGSVSTLKIQRTERGDSAVYLCASSTGQRSTDTQYFGPGTRLTVL.

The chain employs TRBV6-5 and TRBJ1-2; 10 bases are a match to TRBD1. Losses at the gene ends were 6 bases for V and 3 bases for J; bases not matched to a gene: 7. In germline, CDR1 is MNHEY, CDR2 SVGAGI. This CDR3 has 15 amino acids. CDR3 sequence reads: CASSRVGTGDYGYTF. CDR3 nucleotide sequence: TGTGCCAGCAGCCGAGTCGGGACAGGGGACTATGGCTACACCTTC.

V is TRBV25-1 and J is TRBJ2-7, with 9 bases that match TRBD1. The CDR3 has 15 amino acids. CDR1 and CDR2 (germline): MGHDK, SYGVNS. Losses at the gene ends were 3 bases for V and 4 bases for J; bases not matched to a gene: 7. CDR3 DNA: TGTGCCAGCAGTGATCCGGGACAGGGTAAATACGAGCAGTACTTC. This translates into CASSDPGQGKYEQYF.

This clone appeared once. For the CDR3, the DNA is TGCGCCAGCAGCCAAACAGGGAGCGGGGGGGCGTTGGGGACCCAGTACTTC. Residues: CASSQTGSGGALGTQYF. V is TRBV4-1 and J is TRBJ2-5, with 10 positions matching TRBD2. Germline V CDR1 and CDR2: MGHRA, YSYEKL. The CDR3 extends over 17 amino acids. V shed 2 bases and J 7 bases; nucleotides not matched to a gene: 13.

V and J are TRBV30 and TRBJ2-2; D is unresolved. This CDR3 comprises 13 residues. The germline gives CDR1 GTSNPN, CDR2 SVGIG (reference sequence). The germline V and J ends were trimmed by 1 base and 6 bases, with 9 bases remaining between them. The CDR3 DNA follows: TGTGCCTGGAGTGGGTCCGGGTCCGGGGAGCTGTTTTTT. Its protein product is CAWSGSGSGELFF.

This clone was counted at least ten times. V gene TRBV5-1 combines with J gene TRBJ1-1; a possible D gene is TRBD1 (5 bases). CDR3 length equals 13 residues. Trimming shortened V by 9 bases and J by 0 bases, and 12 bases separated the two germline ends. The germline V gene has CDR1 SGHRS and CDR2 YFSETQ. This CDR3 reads CAIRDGMNTEAFF. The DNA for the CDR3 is TGCGCCATCAGGGACGGGATGAACACTGAAGCTTTCTTT.